The rows below give T cell receptor beta chains drawn from one sample of a study of blood T cell repertoires in COVID-19. TCRdb's copy holds only in-frame clones and misses some; the assay was immunoSEQ multiplex PCR. The data hold under 200,000 clones, with roughly 71% observed a single time. Input material: peripheral blood. These receptors were obtained from a woman of 80 years or more with acute or convalescent COVID-19. The CDR3 runs from the conserved cysteine through the conserved F or W. Each record gives: clone size, D gene, J gene, V gene, CDR3 protein, CDR3 DNA. D genes are given only for firm matches. Clone size, where shown, is once, few, many, or a class for clones that have expanded.

- | TRBD2 | TRBJ2-5 | TRBV5-1 | CASSFGLGIQETQYF | TGCGCCAGCAGCTTTGGACTAGGGATACAAGAGACCCAGTACTTC
- | TRBD1 | TRBJ1-2 | TRBV5-6 | CASKGSGTGVDGYTF | TGTGCCAGTAAAGGGTCCGGGACAGGGGTGGATGGCTACACCTTC
- | - | TRBJ2-7 | TRBV7-9 | CASSPRSPADGQYF | TGTGCCAGCAGTCCGAGGTCCCCAGCAGACGGGCAGTACTTC
- | TRBD1 | TRBJ1-6 | TRBV19 | CASRSIRDRGNSPLHF | TGTGCCAGTAGATCAATCCGGGACAGGGGAAATTCACCCCTCCACTTT
- | TRBD1 | TRBJ1-2 | TRBV12-3/TRBV12-4 | CASLVRGVGGYTF | TGTGCCAGCTTGGTCAGGGGGGTCGGTGGCTACACCTTC
- | - | TRBJ1-1 | TRBV9 | CASSANTGYSEAFF | TGTGCCAGCAGCGCCAACACAGGGTACTCTGAAGCTTTCTTT
- | - | TRBJ1-3 | TRBV6-5 | CASTPQSGNTIYF | TGTGCCAGCACCCCGCAGTCTGGAAACACCATATATTTT
- | - | TRBJ2-1 | TRBV5-6 | CASSLSYRHGNSYNEQFF | TGTGCCAGCAGCTTGTCTTATCGTCACGGTAACTCCTACAATGAGCAGTTCTTC
- | TRBD2 | TRBJ2-2 | TRBV27 | CASSSRYLLAGRTGELFF | TGTGCCAGCAGTTCGAGATATTTACTAGCGGGGAGGACCGGGGAGCTGTTTTTT
- | TRBD2 | TRBJ2-7 | TRBV6-5 | CASRPILAAPYEQYF | TGTGCCAGCAGACCGATTCTAGCGGCTCCCTACGAGCAGTACTTC
few | - | TRBJ2-5 | TRBV7-2 | CASSLAGTNRKETQYF | TGTGCCAGCAGCTTAGCTGGAACTAATAGAAAAGAGACCCAGTACTTC
- | - | TRBJ2-4 | TRBV3-1/TRBV3-2 | CASSQDLGLNIQYF | TGTGCCAGCAGCCAAGATCTCGGACTAAACATTCAGTACTTC
- | TRBD1 | TRBJ2-1 | TRBV11-3 | CASSLAPNSGGLDDEQFF | TGTGCCAGCAGCTTAGCCCCCAACTCAGGGGGCCTCGACGATGAGCAGTTCTTC
- | - | TRBJ2-5 | TRBV13 | CASSLAQIQETQYF | TGTGCCAGCAGCTTAGCACAGATCCAAGAGACCCAGTACTTC
- | TRBD1 | TRBJ1-5 | TRBV18 | CASSQGQSNQPQHF | TGTGCCAGCTCACAGGGACAGAGCAATCAGCCCCAGCATTTT
- | TRBD1 | TRBJ1-2 | TRBV29-1 | CSAGQGSYTF | TGCAGCGCCGGACAGGGCAGCTACACCTTC
- | - | TRBJ1-6 | TRBV3-1/TRBV3-2 | CASSQDLGYSPLHF | TGTGCCAGCAGCCAAGATCTCGGTTATTCACCCCTCCACTTT